This TCR beta chain was sequenced for a study of HIV-infected children after antiretroviral therapy interruption. Study background: Four children interrupted treatment; four stayed on continuous treatment. Recorded EBV and CMV exposure existed for most children.

This clonotype appeared many times. Antigen unknown. This CDR3 region has 16 residues. V gave up 1 base and J gave up 2 bases, with 15 bases separating them. CDR1 is SGHTA, CDR2 FQGNSA, per germline. The study, taken as a whole, reports: By the end of treatment interruption, naive CD4+ clonality (Gini) increased.

Treatment specified: PENTA 11 planned treatment interruption arm or continuous ART arm. A 3' RACE protocol on RNA, with unique molecular identifiers, produced the TCR library. TCRdb re-called the 3' RACE reads with MiXCR, one entry per CDR3 protein. Among fewer than 100,000 distinct CDR3 sequences, about 7% were seen once, and the ten largest hold about 1.1%. The rearrangement joins TRBV7-2 to TRBJ2-7, with D hard to call. Material: CD45RA+ CD4+ T cells from PBMCs, pooled from several time points, obtained from a donor given antiretroviral therapy, either interrupted or continuous. Subset denoted: naive CD4+ CD45RA+ CD45RO- T cells. This clonotype was sampled from a pool of human donors with HIV. The DNA of the CDR3 is TGTGCCAGCAGCTTAGGAACGCGAGCCTTGGCCTACGAGCAGTACTTC. Encoded protein: CASSLGTRALAYEQYF.